The source of this TCR beta chain is a study of blood T cell repertoires in COVID-19. Across the whole study: PBMCs, B-cell-depleted T cells, or T cells were the source of the cDNA or gDNA that made up the material.

In the authors' methods: Reference gene primer amplification yielded estimated nucleated cell counts. Profiled with immunoSEQ multiplex PCR; TCRdb holds only in-frame clones, not every one. The D gene and trimming were derived from the DNA, and the V and J assignments and clone size from that table. The table has some 70,000 clones, roughly 84% seen once. Sequencing was done on a sample of peripheral blood. The receptor was derived from a man aged 80 or over with acute or convalescent COVID-19.

CDR3 sequence: CASSLDRDTEAFF. For the CDR3, the DNA is TGTGCCAGCAGCCTAGACAGGGACACTGAAGCTTTCTTT. V is TRBV7-9 and J is TRBJ1-1, with TRBD1 matching over 7 bases. This CDR3 has 13 amino acids. The V gene end was trimmed by 5 bases and the J gene end by 3 bases; junction bases not matched to a gene: 3. Germline V gene sequence: CDR1 SEHNR, CDR2 FQNEAQ (reference sequence).